These 28 T cell receptor beta chains were all obtained from the same sample, sequenced in a study of breast tumors, draining lymph nodes, adjacent tissues. Samples came from axillary lymph nodes draining the breast cancer. TCRdb passed the multiplex PCR reads through MiXCR, listing each CDR3 protein once. The sample consists of approximately 300,000 distinct CDR3 sequences, 30% of them appearing once. Specimen: axillary lymph node tissue. The receptor source for this set is a female donor with breast cancer. Some clones in this sample may be carry-over from other donors' samples.

This clonotype occurred once. A junction end diverges from the germline sequence, so it may reflect a read error. The gene calls are TRBV7-2 and TRBJ1-3; no firm D call. The CDR3 is 14 residues long. CDR1 SGHTA and CDR2 FQGNSA come from the germline V gene. The CDR3 reads CASSLEGGGDTIYF. The CDR3 nucleotides read TGTGCCAGCAGCTTAGAAGGAGGAGGAGACACCATATATTTC.

This clonotype was seen at least ten times. J is TRBJ2-7 and V is TRBV5-6; 7 bases agree with TRBD2. The junction had 4 bases not matched to a gene; V was cut back by 1 base and J by 3 bases. The CDR3 is 14 residues long. Per the germline V gene, CDR1 is SGHDT and CDR2 is YYEEEE. CDR3: CASSLQGGIYEQYF. In DNA form, the CDR3 reads TGTGCCAGCAGCTTGCAGGGAGGGATCTACGAGCAGTACTTC.

Worth noting for this clonotype: A much larger clonotype is one base distant, so this may be a read error. The missing conserved phenylalanine or tryptophan at the end of this CDR3 makes a read error likely. CDR3 bases: TGCAGTGCTAGAGATCCCTCTAGCGGGAGGGCCTCGTCCTACAATGAGCAGTTCTCC. Translating it yields CSARDPSSGRASSYNEQFS. The genes are TRBV20-1 and TRBJ2-1; TRBD2 aligns across 12 bases. The CDR3 sequence is 19 residues long. Germline lookup yields CDR1 DFQATT and CDR2 SNEGSKA (reference sequence). Trimming took 0 bases from V and 1 from J; bases not matched to a gene: 10.

This clonotype was recorded many times. The V gene is TRBV12-3 or TRBV12-4, the J gene TRBJ2-5; 8 bases are a match to TRBD2. The CDR3 is made up of 13 amino acids. J gave up 4 bases and V 5 bases, and 3 bases lay outside the gene matches. For the CDR3, the DNA is TGTGCCAGCAGTCCCAGCGGGAGAGAGACCCAGTACTTC. Amino acid sequence: CASSPSGRETQYF.

As concerns this clonotype: Given the absence of the conserved phenylalanine or tryptophan at the CDR3 end, a read error is likely. The chain is built from TRBV6-5 and TRBJ2-7; TRBD2 agrees at 11 bases. Trimming removed 6 bases from V and 3 bases from J; junction bases left unmatched: 4. The CDR3 extends over 14 amino acids. Germline V CDR1 and CDR2: MNHEY, SVGAGI. The CDR3 DNA is TGTGCCAGCAGCAACGGACTAGCGGGCTACGAGCAGTACCTC. Translation gives CASSNGLAGYEQYL.

There are many counts of this clonotype. The V and J genes are TRBV20-1 and TRBJ2-2; the D gene could be TRBD1 or TRBD2 (5 bases each). Trimming removed 0 bases at V and 6 bases at J, with 17 bases between. CDR3 length: 16 amino acids. The germline CDR1 and CDR2 sequences are DFQATT and SNEGSKA (reference sequence). This CDR3 reads CSARDRDGSSPGELFF. DNA of the CDR3: TGCAGTGCTAGAGATCGGGACGGTTCTTCTCCCGGGGAGCTGTTTTTT.

The table lists this clonotype with many counts. The V gene is TRBV29-1, the J gene TRBJ2-7, with D maybe TRBD1 (6 bases). Trimming shortened V by 7 bases and J by 4 bases, and 26 bases separated the two germline ends. This CDR3 is 16 amino acids long. CDR1 SQVTM and CDR2 ANQGSEA come from the germline V gene. The CDR3 DNA reads TGCAGCGCTACCCTCCCGAACAGGGTTGGGGTTTACGAGCAGTACTTC. Protein product: CSATLPNRVGVYEQYF.

This sequence joins TRBV6-5 and TRBJ2-1; 13 nucleotides match TRBD2. Losses at the gene ends were 3 bases for V and 7 bases for J; bases not matched to a gene: 6. Germline values: CDR1 MNHEY, CDR2 SVGAGI. The length of the CDR3 is 16 residues. In DNA form, the CDR3 reads TGTGCCAGCAGTTATTATGGGACTAGCGGGGTGAATGAGCAGTTCTTC. Amino acids: CASSYYGTSGVNEQFF.

Note on this clonotype: This may be a read error, as it is one base from a much larger clone. The J gene is TRBJ1-1, the V gene TRBV20-1; D gene unclear. V lost 6 bases and J 4 bases, leaving 21 bases between the germline ends. Germline assignment: CDR1 DFQATT and CDR2 SNEGSKA (reference sequence). The CDR3 has 15 amino acids. CDR3 protein: CSANRGTHGSTEAFF. In nucleotides, the CDR3 is TGCAGTGCCAACCGTGGTACCCACGGGTCCACTGAAGCTTTCTTT.

This clonotype was recorded once. The rearrangement uses TRBV25-1 and TRBJ2-7, with D perhaps TRBD2 (6 bases). This CDR3 contains 17 residues. Germline assignment: CDR1 MGHDK and CDR2 SYGVNS. The V and J ends lost 6 bases and 0 bases respectively, with 21 bases between them. The CDR3 reads CASSQDEPGLSSYEQYF. CDR3 sequence (DNA): TGTGCCAGCAGCCAAGATGAGCCGGGACTTAGCTCCTACGAGCAGTACTTC.

This chain joins TRBV29-1 and TRBJ1-4; D may be TRBD1 (5 bases). CDR1 and CDR2 from the germline V gene are SQVTM and ANQGSEA. The V gene lost 5 bases and the J gene lost 7 bases, with 11 bases spanning the gap. The CDR3 spans 12 residues. The CDR3 DNA reads TGCAGCGTTCCCGGGAGGGGTGAAAAACTGTTTTTT. Residues: CSVPGRGEKLFF.

The chain combines TRBV12-3 or TRBV12-4 with TRBJ2-5, with D perhaps TRBD2 (7 bases). This CDR3 region has 15 residues. Trimming pared 3 bases from V and 5 bases from J, leaving 16 bases between. The CDR3 sequence: CASSLGGGGRETQYF. The CDR3 DNA sequence: TGTGCCAGCAGTTTGGGGGGAGGGGGTCGGGAGACCCAGTACTTC.

On this clonotype itself: A much larger clone lies a single base off, so this may be a read error. This rearrangement joins TRBV20-1 to TRBJ2-1; D might be TRBD2 (6 bases). Germline V gene data show CDR1 as DFQATT and CDR2 as SNEGSKA (reference sequence). This CDR3 region has 13 residues. V was clipped by 0 bases and J by 11 bases, with 14 bases between them. DNA for the CDR3: TGCAGTGCTAGAGATACTAGCCGGCATAAGCAGTTCTTC. Its protein product is CSARDTSRHKQFF.

This clonotype was observed a few times. V usage is TRBV6-2 or TRBV6-3 and J usage is TRBJ2-7, with 16 nucleotides matching TRBD2. The V and J ends lost 5 bases and 0 bases, in that order; junction bases with no gene match: 4. The CDR3 contains 17 residues. CDR1 is MNHEY and CDR2 is SVGEGT in the germline V gene. The CDR3 DNA reads as TGTGCCAGCAGTCTGGGACTAGCGGGAGGGCCCTCCTACGAGCAGTACTTC. This sequence encodes CASSLGLAGGPSYEQYF.

This chain uses TRBV6-1 with TRBJ2-3; TRBD2 matches 9 bases. This CDR3 is built from 15 residues. With 2 bases clipped from V and 11 bases from J, the junction kept 11 bases outside the gene matches. Germline V gives CDR1 MNHNS, CDR2 SASEGT. The CDR3 region is CASSELSGSKDEQYF. The CDR3 coding sequence is TGTGCCAGCAGTGAACTTAGCGGGAGTAAAGATGAGCAGTATTTT.

This clonotype occurred many times. This chain connects TRBV6-5 to TRBJ2-2, with 7 positions matching TRBD1. Per germline, CDR1 MNHEY and CDR2 SVGAGI. The length of the CDR3 is 14 residues. V lost 6 bases, J lost 3 bases, and 4 bases stayed unmatched. CDR3 in amino acids: CASRWDRYTGELFF. The CDR3, as DNA: TGTGCCAGCAGGTGGGACAGATACACCGGGGAGCTGTTTTTT.

A word on this clonotype: A much bigger clone sits one base away, suggesting this may be a read error. The CDR3 nucleotides are TGTGCCAGCAGCGTAGGAGGCGGGAGTCGTTGCGAGCAGTACTTC. Amino acids: CASSVGGGSRCEQYF. The chain is built from TRBV9 and TRBJ2-7; 7 positions match TRBD2. Germline V gene sequence: CDR1 SGDLS, CDR2 YYNGEE. This CDR3 is built from 15 residues. V lost 0 bases and J lost 6; bases outside the gene matches: 9.

J is TRBJ1-2 and V is TRBV7-6, with TRBD1 as a possible D gene (6 bases). Trimming cost V 1 base and J 8 bases, with 11 bases left between them. This CDR3 is built from 13 residues. Per the germline V gene, CDR1 is SGHVS and CDR2 is FNYEAQ. The CDR3 DNA follows: TGTGCCAGCAGCTTAGGGACAGCCGTGGGCTACACCTTC. Protein product: CASSLGTAVGYTF.

At least ten counts were recorded for this clonotype. Here the CDR3 DNA reads TGTGCCATCAGTGAGTCGACTTATGAAGCGGGACCGAACACCGGGGAGCTGTTTTTT. This codes for CAISESTYEAGPNTGELFF. This chain joins TRBV10-3 and TRBJ2-2; 7 bases fit TRBD2. The germline V gene has CDR1 ENHRY and CDR2 SYGVKD. This CDR3 contains 19 residues. Trimming removed 0 bases from V and 0 bases from J; junction bases left unmatched: 10.

To note about this clonotype: Since a much larger clone is just one base distant, this may be a read error. The chain uses TRBV7-8 and TRBJ2-7; 9 nucleotides line up with TRBD1. CDR1 and CDR2 from the germline V gene are SGHVS and FQNEAQ. This CDR3 spans 13 amino acids. CDR3 protein: CASSFTGGSEQCF. The CDR3 DNA is TGTGCCAGCAGCTTCACAGGGGGCAGCGAGCAGTGCTTC. The entire variable domain, with the rest obtained from reference TRBV7-8 and TRBJ2-7, is as follows: GAGVSQSPRYKVAKRGQDVALRCDPISGHVSLFWYQQALGQGPEFLTYFQNEAQLDKSGLPSDRFFAERPEGSVSTLKIQRTQQEDSAVYLCASSFTGGSEQCFGPGTRLTVT.

The chain joins TRBV3-2 to TRBJ2-7. TRBV3-2 is marked as a pseudogene. This CDR3 has 14 amino acids. The DNA of the CDR3 is TGTGCCAGCAGCCAAGATTTCGGAATCTACGAGCAGTACTTC. Encoded protein: CASSQDFGIYEQYF.

This clonotype has just a few counts. V gene TRBV6-1 combines with J gene TRBJ2-1; 9 bases match TRBD2. The CDR3 totals 16 residues. Per the germline V gene, CDR1 is MNHNS and CDR2 is SASEGT. V lost 0 bases, J lost 6 bases, and 6 bases stayed unmatched. CDR3 in amino acids: CASSEAGLAGSNEQFF. The CDR3 DNA sequence: TGTGCCAGCAGTGAAGCGGGGCTAGCGGGGAGCAATGAGCAGTTCTTC.

Regarding this clonotype: At one end, the junction sequence differs from germline, possibly due to a read error. The chain links TRBV6-4 to TRBJ2-1; D might be TRBD2 (5 bases). Per germline, CDR1 MRHNA and CDR2 SNTAGT. CDR3 length: 16 residues. The CDR3 loop reads CASSHSRERYYNEQFF. In DNA form, the CDR3 reads TGTGCCAGCAGTCACTCGAGGGAGCGGTACTACAATGAGCAGTTCTTC.

This clonotype showed up many times. This chain connects TRBV12-3 or TRBV12-4 to TRBJ1-3; no reliable D call. This CDR3 region has 16 residues. Trimming took 1 base from V and 4 from J, leaving 14 bases between them. The DNA of the CDR3 is TGTGCCAGCAGTTTAGTGGTGAGGGTCAGAGGAAACACCATATATTTT. This sequence encodes CASSLVVRVRGNTIYF.

The rearrangement uses TRBV24-1 and TRBJ1-4; 9 nucleotides line up with TRBD1. Unmatched junction bases numbered 11, after V lost 12 bases and J lost 7 bases. Germline values: CDR1 KGHDR, CDR2 SFDVKD. This CDR3 is built from 14 residues. The DNA of the CDR3 is TGTGCCGACAGGGGGGGGGGAATAGGTGAAAAACTGTTTTTT. This translates into CADRGGGIGEKLFF.

This clonotype was counted at least ten times. This chain connects TRBV2 to TRBJ2-7, with 11 bases fitting TRBD1. The CDR3 is 14 residues long. The V segment lost 6 bases and the J segment 2 bases; nucleotides outside the gene matches: 3. Germline V gene lookup returns CDR1 SNHLY and CDR2 FYNNEI. The CDR3 reads CASRGTGGTYEQYF. CDR3 sequence (DNA): TGTGCCAGCAGAGGGACAGGGGGAACCTACGAGCAGTACTTC.

Many counts were recorded for this clonotype. V and J are TRBV20-1 and TRBJ1-6; tentative D call: TRBD1 (5 bases). V was trimmed by 6 bases and J by 10 bases, leaving 19 bases between them. The CDR3 length is 14 residues. The germline V gene has CDR1 DFQATT and CDR2 SNEGSKA (reference sequence). The CDR3 DNA reads as TGCAGTGCCATAGAACCCCAGGGAAGATCACCCCTCCACTTT. Translation: CSAIEPQGRSPLHF.

This clonotype was observed at least ten times. This chain connects TRBV7-8 to TRBJ2-7; D could derive from TRBD1 or TRBD2 (7 bases each). Trimming left V 7 bases short and J 6 bases short, with 22 bases between. The CDR3 is 15 residues long. Germline V gene data show CDR1 as SGHVS and CDR2 as FQNEAQ. CDR3 in amino acids: CASTLGGGGPGEQYF. DNA for the CDR3: TGTGCCAGCACCCTGGGAGGGGGCGGGCCGGGCGAGCAGTACTTC.